The sequence of this T cell receptor (beta chain) was determined in a study of CD8 T cells in Susac syndrome. This CDR3 has 12 residues. Trimming pared 5 bases from V and 10 bases from J, leaving 14 bases between. cDNA came from roughly 0.47 to 1 ug RNA primed by random hexamers. TCRdb processed the immunoSEQ multiplex PCR reads anew with MiXCR; each CDR3 protein has one entry. The repertoire includes about 200,000 distinct CDR3 sequences, 95% of them detected once, and 0.07% to 0.095% sits in the top ten. This TCR was recovered from a human donor with multiple sclerosis. Sequenced material: CD4+ T cells from PBMCs. The gene calls are TRBV12-3 or TRBV12-4 and TRBJ1-1, with a tentative D call TRBD1 (5 bases). CDR3 sequence: CASSASGTRAFF. The CDR3 bases are TGTGCCAGCAGTGCTTCCGGGACCCGAGCTTTCTTT.